The entry below describes one TCR beta chain. The target antigen is unknown. The data are from a study of shared clonotypes between healthy human individuals. Study in general: CD4 naive and CD4 memory each took three plates per donor, while CD8 naive took two and CD8 memory one. Whole-study results and caveats: In this cohort, only blood was sampled, and tissue repertoires likely differ. Unshared clonotypes carried lower generation probabilities than those common to all four donors.

With 1 base removed from V and 8 bases from J, the gap between germline ends came to 2 bases. The CDR3 covers 10 residues. CDR1 and CDR2 (germline): SEHNR, FQNEAQ (reference sequence). This table comes from immunoSEQ multiplex PCR, and its TCRdb copy is limited to in-frame clones, with some not included. The sample holds around 2.1 million clones; about 92% are singletons and the top ten take more than 1.5%. Cells designated naive CD8 were CD45RO-negative and were positively selected for CCR7, with terminally differentiated effector memory CD45RA+ cells excluded. The sequence was collected from a man between 18 and 29 years old in good health. Some clones in this sample may be carry-over from other donors' samples. The sequenced sample consisted of naive CD8+ T cells from PBMCs. The chain recombines TRBV7-9 with TRBJ1-1; D remains unclear. The CDR3 coding sequence is TGTGCCAGCAGCTTAGACGAAGCTTTCTTT. This encodes CASSLDEAFF.